This T cell receptor beta chain was obtained from a study of cytomegalovirus exposure and HLA in healthy donors. Findings and limits, study-wide: The authors enumerated 150 to 200 TCR beta chains as linked to cytomegalovirus.

This CDR3 is 14 amino acids long. With 4 bases removed from V and 6 bases from J, the gap between germline ends came to 16 bases. Germline V CDR1 and CDR2: SGHTS, YDEGEE. Of note for this clone: No antigen is known for it.

A multiplex PCR was run with 60 Vbeta primers and 13 Jbeta primers. Using immunoSEQ multiplex PCR, the repertoire was profiled, and TCRdb retains in-frame clones only, with some absent. Among 100,000 to 150,000 clones listed, 60% to 85% were seen once. The TCR sequence derives from a woman in her thirties or forties in good health and CMV-seronegative. Sequencing was carried out using PBMCs. The rearrangement uses TRBV5-8 and TRBJ1-1, with D maybe TRBD1 (5 bases). CDR3 sequence: CASSSGAPAPEAFF. In DNA, the CDR3 is TGTGCCAGCAGCAGCGGGGCTCCCGCCCCTGAAGCTTTCTTT.